These 30 T cell receptor beta chains share one sample of origin, sequenced in a study of T cell clusters in autoimmune cytopenias. One tube held mixed TRB-A and TRB-B primer pools for touch-down PCR. From its re-call of the multiplex PCR reads, TCRdb lists each CDR3 protein once, without DNA. This sample's table has roughly 3,900 distinct CDR3 sequences. TRB was amplified from approximately 230 ng of peripheral blood genomic DNA per sample. Sequencing used peripheral blood. These receptors all come from a human donor with an autoimmune cytopenia or autoimmune hepatitis (not recorded which).

By frequency, this clonotype is medium-sized. The genes are TRBV29-1 and TRBJ1-2. CDR1 is SQVTM, CDR2 ANQGSEA, per germline. CDR3 length: 12 amino acids. The CDR3 here is CSVEGSARGYTF.

CDR3 loop: CSARAASGGETQYF. The J gene is TRBJ2-5, the V gene TRBV20-1; TCRdb's assignment of TRBD2 cannot be checked, as there is no DNA. Germline-derived CDR1 and CDR2 are DFQATT and SNEGSKA (reference sequence). The CDR3 totals 14 residues.

This clonotype is labeled medium-sized based on frequency. The gene calls are TRBV27 and TRBJ2-2; TCRdb reports TRBD2, a call that lacks DNA to check it against. CDR1 MNHEY and CDR2 SMNVEV come from the germline V gene (reference sequence). This CDR3 has 16 residues. The CDR3 is CASSSNSGIHTGELFF.

This clonotype is medium-sized (0.01 to 0.1%) by frequency. The chain is built from TRBV29-1 and TRBJ1-1; the TCRdb D gene call, TRBD1, has no DNA to confirm it. The CDR3 sequence is 13 residues long. Germline values: CDR1 SQVTM, CDR2 ANQGSEA. The CDR3 sequence: CSVEKGQGTEAFF.

By frequency, this clonotype registers medium-sized. This chain joins TRBV6-1 and TRBJ1-2; TCRdb outputs TRBD1, but without DNA this stays unchecked. Germline V gene lookup returns CDR1 MNHNS and CDR2 SASEGT. This CDR3 has 13 residues. This chain's CDR3 is CASSAGQGRGYTF.

By frequency, this clonotype is medium-sized (0.01 to 0.1%). The chain carries TRBV20-1 and TRBJ2-1; the D gene TCRdb calls, TRBD1, cannot be checked with no DNA. There are 15 residues in the CDR3. Germline V gene sequence: CDR1 DFQATT, CDR2 SNEGSKA (reference sequence). CDR3 region: CSARDLGRNDNEQFF.

Frequency places this clonotype as medium-sized. The gene calls are TRBV6-5 and TRBJ2-3; the D call from TCRdb, TRBD1, cannot be confirmed without DNA. The CDR3 is made up of 17 amino acids. The germline V gene has CDR1 MNHEY and CDR2 SVGAGI. The CDR3 reads CASRLRGGGTYTDTQYF.

CDR3 sequence: CASSYQGQTNTEAFF. The J gene is TRBJ1-1, the V gene TRBV6-5; as DNA is missing, the TRBD1 call by TCRdb cannot be tested. The germline gives CDR1 MNHEY, CDR2 SVGAGI. The CDR3 covers 15 residues.

Considering frequency, this clonotype is medium-sized. CDR3 loop: CAISESGFQYF. The chain links TRBV10-3 to TRBJ2-5. This CDR3 contains 11 residues. In germline, CDR1 is ENHRY, CDR2 SYGVKD.

Frequency places this clonotype as medium-sized. The V call is TRBV7-2, the J call TRBJ1-5. Per germline, CDR1 SGHTA and CDR2 FQGNSA. The CDR3 is made up of 15 amino acids. CDR3 protein: CASSLAGLVAQPQHF.

Considering frequency, this clonotype is medium-sized. The chain joins TRBV12-3 or TRBV12-4 to TRBJ2-7; the D gene TCRdb calls, TRBD1, cannot be checked with no DNA. The CDR3 contains 15 residues. The CDR3 here is CASSSLGAGAYEQYF.

This clonotype ranks as medium-sized in terms of frequency. The rearrangement uses TRBV27 and TRBJ1-5. The V gene's germline CDR1 is MNHEY and CDR2 SMNVEV (reference sequence). CDR3 length: 15 amino acids. The CDR3 loop reads CASSLRWAHNQPQHF.

The chain has TRBV27 and TRBJ1-1. Per the germline V gene, CDR1 is MNHEY and CDR2 is SMNVEV (reference sequence). The CDR3 covers 13 residues. This chain's CDR3 is CASSPYMNTEAFF.

By frequency, this clonotype is medium-sized (0.01 to 0.1%). The chain couples TRBV6-4 to TRBJ2-2. Germline CDR1 reads MRHNA; CDR2 reads SNTAGT. The length of the CDR3 is 13 residues. CDR3 loop: CASSDRDTGELFF.

Judged by frequency, this clonotype is medium-sized. The V gene is TRBV19, the J gene TRBJ1-1; the TRBD1 assignment by TCRdb is unverifiable without DNA. CDR3 size: 12 residues. Germline V gives CDR1 LNHDA, CDR2 SQIVND (reference sequence). The CDR3 spells CASSPGSTEAFF. Drawing the rest from reference TRBV19 and TRBJ1-1, the complete variable domain is DGGITQSPKYLFRKEGQNVTLSCEQNLNHDAMYWYRQDPGQGLRLIYYSQIVNDFQKGDIAEGYSVSREKKESFPLTVTSAQKNPTAFYLCASSPGSTEAFFGQGTRLTVV.

This clonotype registers medium-sized by frequency. The chain carries TRBV19 and TRBJ1-6. In germline, CDR1 is LNHDA, CDR2 SQIVND (reference sequence). The CDR3 totals 12 residues. The CDR3 region is CASSIAGSSVHF.

This clonotype is classed as medium-sized by frequency. J is TRBJ2-7 and V is TRBV29-1; TCRdb reports TRBD1, a call that lacks DNA to check it against. The CDR3 contains 12 residues. The V gene's germline CDR1 is SQVTM and CDR2 ANQGSEA. CDR3 protein: CSVTSMGREQYF.

J is TRBJ2-2 and V is TRBV11-2; TCRdb's D call of TRBD1 is untestable without DNA. The CDR3 is 14 amino acids. Germline loops: CDR1 SGHAT, CDR2 FQNNGV. The CDR3: CASGAGPYTGELFF.

This clonotype is called medium-sized based on its frequency. The chain is built from TRBV12-3 or TRBV12-4 and TRBJ2-1; TCRdb gives TRBD1 as the D gene, but with no DNA this cannot be confirmed. This CDR3 contains 14 residues. CDR3 sequence reads: CASSSGTVHNEQFF.

Measured by frequency, this clonotype is medium-sized. J is TRBJ2-7 and V is TRBV19; the D gene TCRdb calls, TRBD1, cannot be checked with no DNA. This CDR3 comprises 13 residues. Germline lookup yields CDR1 LNHDA and CDR2 SQIVND (reference sequence). CDR3 amino acids: CASRPGGGYEQYF.

Its frequency marks this clonotype as medium-sized. The chain combines TRBV30 with TRBJ2-5. The germline CDR1 and CDR2 sequences are GTSNPN and SVGIG (reference sequence). This CDR3 region has 12 residues. CDR3 sequence reads: CAWRQVQETQYF.

The chain links TRBV12-3 or TRBV12-4 to TRBJ2-2; the D gene TCRdb calls, TRBD1, cannot be checked with no DNA. The CDR3 runs 17 residues. The CDR3 reads CASSPRRQGTNTGELFF.

Considering frequency, this clonotype is medium-sized. The V gene is TRBV19, the J gene TRBJ2-6. In germline, CDR1 is LNHDA, CDR2 SQIVND (reference sequence). The CDR3 spans 15 residues. CDR3 in amino acids: CASSISSSGANVLTF. The whole variable domain, filled in from reference TRBV19 and TRBJ2-6, reads DGGITQSPKYLFRKEGQNVTLSCEQNLNHDAMYWYRQDPGQGLRLIYYSQIVNDFQKGDIAEGYSVSREKKESFPLTVTSAQKNPTAFYLCASSISSSGANVLTFGAGSRLTVL.

This rearrangement joins TRBV13 to TRBJ1-2; TCRdb's D call, TRBD1, is unchecked because there is no DNA. This CDR3 region has 14 residues. Germline CDR1 and CDR2: PRHDT and FYEKMQ (reference sequence). The chain's CDR3 is CASSLYRGHYGYTF.

The chain uses TRBV6-2 or TRBV6-3 and TRBJ2-5. The germline CDR1 and CDR2 sequences are MNHEY and SVGEGT. CDR3 size: 14 residues. This CDR3 reads CASSYIGQSKTQYF.

This clonotype is identified as medium-sized from frequency. V and J are TRBV30 and TRBJ2-3; checking the TCRdb D call of TRBD1 is not possible without DNA. This CDR3 contains 15 residues. The germline CDR1 and CDR2 sequences are GTSNPN and SVGIG (reference sequence). CDR3 protein: CAWSLGGGLTDTQYF.

This chain joins TRBV11-1 and TRBJ1-1; TCRdb reports TRBD1, a call that lacks DNA to check it against. CDR1 is SGHAT, CDR2 FQDESV, per germline (reference sequence). The length of the CDR3 is 13 residues. CDR3 residues: CASSLFRVAEAFF.

This clonotype registers medium-sized by frequency. The gene calls are TRBV6-5 and TRBJ2-2. Germline assignment: CDR1 MNHEY and CDR2 SVGAGI. The CDR3 runs 14 residues. The CDR3 sequence: CASSELADTGELFF.

This clonotype is deemed medium-sized by its frequency. This rearrangement joins TRBV30 to TRBJ1-6; the D call from TCRdb, TRBD1, cannot be confirmed without DNA. Germline V gene sequence: CDR1 GTSNPN, CDR2 SVGIG (reference sequence). The CDR3 is 13 amino acids. CDR3 in amino acids: CAWSRWGNSPLHF.

According to its frequency, this clonotype is medium-sized (0.01 to 0.1%). The chain recombines TRBV12-3 or TRBV12-4 with TRBJ2-7; no DNA is available, so the TRBD1 call from TCRdb remains unchecked. The CDR3 runs to 12 residues. The CDR3 sequence: CASSYTTGREYF.